The source of this T cell receptor (beta chain) is a study of control samples from healthy donors and cancer patients. The CDR3 covers 14 residues. CDR1 MNHEY and CDR2 SVGAGI come from the germline V gene. V gave up 2 bases and J gave up 7 bases; unmatched junction bases: 4. The data were produced by immunoSEQ multiplex PCR, yet TCRdb's version contains in-frame clones alone and is incomplete. Here the sample spans roughly 88,000 clones, approximately 86% being singletons. The receptor was isolated from a man aged 25 to 45 in good health. The chain employs TRBV6-5 and TRBJ1-4; TRBD1 aligns across 7 bases. Sequenced: blood. The chain's CDR3 is CASSYGQEGEKLFF. Written as DNA, the CDR3 is TGTGCCAGCAGTTACGGACAGGAGGGTGAAAAACTGTTTTTT.